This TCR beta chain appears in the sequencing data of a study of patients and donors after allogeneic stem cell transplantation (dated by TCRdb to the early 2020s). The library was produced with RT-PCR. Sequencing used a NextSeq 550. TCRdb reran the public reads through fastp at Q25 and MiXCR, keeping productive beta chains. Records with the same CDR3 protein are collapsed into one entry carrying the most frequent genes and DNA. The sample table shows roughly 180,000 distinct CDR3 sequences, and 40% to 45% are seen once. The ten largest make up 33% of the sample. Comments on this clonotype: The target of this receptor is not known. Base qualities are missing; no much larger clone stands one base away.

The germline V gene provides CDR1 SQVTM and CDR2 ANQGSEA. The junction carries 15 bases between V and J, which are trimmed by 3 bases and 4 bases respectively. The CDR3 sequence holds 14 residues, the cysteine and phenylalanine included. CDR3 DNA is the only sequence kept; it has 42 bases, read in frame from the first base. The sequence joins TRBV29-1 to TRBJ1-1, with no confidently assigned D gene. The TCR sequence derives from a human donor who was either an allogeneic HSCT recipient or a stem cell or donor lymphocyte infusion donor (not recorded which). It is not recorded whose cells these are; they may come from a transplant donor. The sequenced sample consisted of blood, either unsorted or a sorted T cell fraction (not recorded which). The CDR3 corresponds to CSVEDIFSGTEAFF. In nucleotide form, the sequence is TGCAGCGTTGAGGATATTTTCAGTGGCACTGAAGCTTTCTTT.